These T cell receptor beta chains were read from a single sample in a study of blood T cells in healthy people across ages. TCRdb reprocessed the 5' RACE reads via MiXCR and lists one record per CDR3 protein. The repertoire has more than 700,000 distinct CDR3 sequences, about 47% of them found once; the top ten carry 15% to 20%. Sample: blood. All receptors come from a man older than 75 in good health. CDR3s include the opening cysteine and the closing phenylalanine or tryptophan. Fields, in order: CDR3 protein, D gene, V gene, clone size. D genes are given only for firm matches. A row's size may be missing; if present it is once, few, many or a size class.

CASSWTGSGNTIYF	TRBD1	TRBV12-3/TRBV12-4	many
CASSPKIAPPNTPGLGGEQFF	TRBD2	TRBV27	.
CASSRYLAGGYNEQFF	TRBD2	TRBV11-1	.
CSVGGLEDSSYNEQFF	.	TRBV29-1	once
CASSPRTSANTQYF	TRBD2	TRBV7-3	few
CASSQESGSYNEQYF	TRBD2	TRBV4-2	.
CSASWDQSTDTQYF	.	TRBV20-1	few
CASSGQGLGYGYTF	TRBD1	TRBV6-2/TRBV6-3	many
CSASPQTGMATQYF	.	TRBV20-1	.
CASSLGVLRRGGLAIEQFF	TRBD2	TRBV7-8	.
CASSSTPGVDVQYF	.	TRBV7-2	.
CASSTQGRNQPQHF	.	TRBV7-2	.
CASSTGTSGRSYEQFF	TRBD2	TRBV7-2	.
CASSITYGVLEGYTF	.	TRBV7-2	.
CAISLTGSYNEQYF	.	TRBV21-1	.
CASSLTGSANEKLFF	TRBD1	TRBV12-3/TRBV12-4	.
CSAPSTSGTGHEQFF	TRBD2	TRBV20-1	few
CSVAGTDTYEQYF	.	TRBV29-1	.
CASSLAGRFNQPQHF	.	TRBV5-1	.
CAAGQGNFYEQYF	TRBD1	TRBV10-3	.
CSARGGARATDTQYF	.	TRBV20-1	many
CASSSLAGGGEQYF	TRBD2	TRBV6-6	many
CASSELSGTGPGQQYF	TRBD1	TRBV10-1	.
CASSLRTGADEQYF	TRBD1	TRBV7-2	many
CAWSFGLAAYNEQFF	TRBD2	TRBV30	.
CASAPWDGYGYTF	.	TRBV27	many
CASSAATRVRADAQYF	.	TRBV12-3/TRBV12-4	.
CASSGQGAFGGGYTF	TRBD1	TRBV2	few